A single sample is the source of the 24 T cell receptor beta chains below, sequenced in a study of blood T cell repertoires in COVID-19. Repertoires were generated with immunoSEQ multiplex PCR, while TCRdb's copy carries only in-frame clones and drops some. The table lists some 200,000 clones, about 87% of them singletons, with roughly 3.6% in the top ten. The sequenced sample consisted of peripheral blood. All receptors come from a man younger than 30 with active or convalescent COVID-19.

The chain is built from TRBV6-1 and TRBJ2-7; a possible D gene is TRBD2 (5 bases). CDR3 length: 14 amino acids. CDR1 and CDR2 (germline): MNHNS, SASEGT. This chain's CDR3 is CASTEPGLTYEQYV. CDR3 DNA: TGTGCCAGCACTGAACCGGGGTTGACCTACGAGCAGTACGTC.

The chain is built from TRBV6-2 or TRBV6-3 and TRBJ1-2; 7 bases match TRBD1. The length of the CDR3 is 15 residues. Germline CDR1 and CDR2: MNHEY and SVGEGT. V shed 4 bases and J 5 bases; nucleotides not matched to a gene: 10. The chain's CDR3 is CASSFELQGIYGYTF. The CDR3 coding sequence is TGTGCCAGCAGTTTCGAATTACAGGGGATTTATGGCTACACCTTC.

The chain couples TRBV6-5 to TRBJ2-3; a possible D gene is TRBD2 (5 bases). Germline loops: CDR1 MNHEY, CDR2 SVGAGI. The CDR3 extends over 15 amino acids. The V end was cut by 6 bases, the J end by 4 bases, with 17 bases between. CDR3 loop: CASSPDFNWADTQYF. The CDR3 DNA reads as TGTGCCAGCAGCCCGGACTTTAATTGGGCAGATACGCAGTATTTT.

The chain carries TRBV27 and TRBJ2-7, with D possibly TRBD1 on 5 matching bases. The length of the CDR3 is 16 residues. Germline lookup yields CDR1 MNHEY and CDR2 SMNVEV (reference sequence). The ends were cut back, 5 bases at V and 2 bases at J, with 19 bases in the middle. CDR3 sequence: CASSQLPPTVAYEQYF. CDR3 nucleotide sequence: TGTGCCAGCAGTCAACTCCCGCCGACAGTGGCCTACGAGCAGTACTTC.

The chain couples TRBV20-1 to TRBJ2-3; unclear D gene. Germline V gene data show CDR1 as DFQATT and CDR2 as SNEGSKA (reference sequence). This CDR3 has 11 amino acids. Trimming took off 5 bases at V and 1 base at J, with 4 bases between the two ends. In nucleotides, the CDR3 is TGCAGTGCTGTAGGCACAGATACGCAGTATTTT. Its translation is CSAVGTDTQYF.

The rearrangement uses TRBV18 and TRBJ1-2, with 8 bases identical to TRBD1. CDR1 and CDR2 from the germline V gene are KGHSH and LQKENI. This CDR3 is built from 15 residues. The V segment lost 5 bases and the J segment 7 bases; nucleotides outside the gene matches: 12. CDR3 in DNA: TGTGCCAGCTCAAATAGGACAGGGACCCCTTCTGGCTACACCTTC. Its translation: CASSNRTGTPSGYTF.

This clone has just a few counts. The V and J genes are TRBV6-1 and TRBJ1-3; D perhaps matches TRBD1 (5 bases). The CDR3 totals 11 residues. V lost 3 bases and J lost 14, with 11 bases in between. CDR1 MNHNS and CDR2 SASEGT come from the germline V gene. CDR3 nucleotide sequence: TGTGCCAGCAGTGACAGGGTTATCCTATATTTT. Amino acid sequence: CASSDRVILYF.

This clone is a singleton in its sample. For the CDR3, the DNA is TGTGCCAGCAGCGTAGGCGTTGTCGGGACAGGGTCCTACGAGCAGTACTTC. This translates into CASSVGVVGTGSYEQYF. The chain has TRBV9 and TRBJ2-7, with 9 bases that match TRBD1. Germline CDR1 is SGDLS and CDR2 is YYNGEE. The CDR3 sequence is 17 residues long. The V segment lost 0 bases and the J segment 1 base; nucleotides outside the gene matches: 8.

This clone was seen only once. This chain joins TRBV4-2 and TRBJ2-2; TRBD2 agrees at 10 bases. Trimming cost V 4 bases and J 5 bases; bases outside gene matches: 13. The CDR3 loop spans 18 amino acids. CDR1 LGHNA and CDR2 YNFKEQ come from the germline V gene. The CDR3 loop is CASSPLAGGGLPTGELFF. DNA of the CDR3: TGTGCCAGCAGCCCATTAGCGGGGGGCGGGTTACCTACCGGGGAGCTGTTTTTT.

This clone is a singleton in its sample. The chain links TRBV15 to TRBJ1-3; D is unclear. This CDR3 is 15 amino acids long. Germline CDR1 and CDR2: LNHNV and YYDKDF (reference sequence). With 4 bases removed from V and 0 bases from J, the gap between germline ends came to 10 bases. CDR3 in DNA: TGTGCCACCAGCACAGCCGACAACTCTGGAAACACCATATATTTT. Translating it yields CATSTADNSGNTIYF.

This rearrangement joins TRBV11-3 to TRBJ2-1, with D possibly TRBD1 on 7 matching bases. Germline V gene sequence: CDR1 SGHNT, CDR2 YENEEA. The length of the CDR3 is 15 residues. V was shortened by 3 bases and J by 11 bases, with 20 bases between the two germline ends. CDR3 coding DNA: TGTGCCAGCAGCTTTGCCGTTAACAGGGGAGGAAAGCAGTTCTTC. It codes for CASSFAVNRGGKQFF.

The chain recombines TRBV27 with TRBJ2-4, with 8 bases fitting TRBD2. The trim removed 3 bases at V and 2 bases at J, leaving 6 bases unmatched. CDR1 and CDR2 from the germline V gene are MNHEY and SMNVEV (reference sequence). This CDR3 region has 16 residues. The DNA of the CDR3 is TGTGCCAGCAGTTTTCTCGGGGGGGTAACCAAAAACATTCAGTACTTC. The encoded protein is CASSFLGGVTKNIQYF.

The chain links TRBV27 to TRBJ2-5, with TRBD2 identical over 8 bases. The CDR3 is 15 amino acids. V was pared by 7 bases and J by 5 bases, with 12 bases of the junction left unmatched. Per germline, CDR1 MNHEY and CDR2 SMNVEV (reference sequence). The CDR3 bases are TGTGCCAGCACCCAATCCGGGACTAGGGGGGAGACCCAGTACTTC. Its protein is CASTQSGTRGETQYF.

The chain has TRBV30 and TRBJ1-1; D not resolved. Trimming cost V 3 bases and J 2 bases, with 4 bases left between them. This CDR3 comprises 11 residues. Germline assignment: CDR1 GTSNPN and CDR2 SVGIG (reference sequence). The CDR3 reads CAWRLNTEAFF. In DNA form, the CDR3 reads TGTGCCTGGAGATTAAACACTGAAGCTTTCTTT. The full variable domain, rest sourced from reference TRBV30 and TRBJ1-1, is SQTIHQWPATLVQPVGSPLSLECTVEGTSNPNLYWYRQAAGRGLQLLFYSVGIGQISSEVPQNLSASRPQDRQFILSSKKLLLSDSGFYLCAWRLNTEAFFGQGTRLTVV.

V usage is TRBV2 and J usage is TRBJ1-5; the match to TRBD1 covers 10 bases. The CDR3 extends over 15 amino acids. With V trimmed by 10 bases and J by 2 bases, 8 bases remained unmatched. CDR1 and CDR2 from the germline V gene are SNHLY and FYNNEI. In DNA, the CDR3 is TGTGCCACACGGGACAGGGGTTTGGGCAATCAGCCCCAGCATTTT. Residues: CATRDRGLGNQPQHF.

The sample holds one count of this clone. In the same sample, other DNA sequences code for this CDR3. The chain carries TRBV28 and TRBJ2-6; a possible D gene is TRBD2 (6 bases). This CDR3 is built from 15 residues. Germline V CDR1 and CDR2: MDHEN, SYDVKM. Trimming removed 2 bases from V and 4 bases from J, with 9 bases in between. This CDR3 is CASSLGGSGANVLTF. The CDR3 DNA follows: TGTGCCAGCAGTTTAGGGGGGTCAGGGGCCAACGTCCTGACTTTC.

This clone is a singleton in its sample. The genes are TRBV2 and TRBJ1-2, with TRBD1 identical over 7 bases. The germline V gene encodes CDR1 SNHLY and CDR2 FYNNEI. There are 14 residues in the CDR3. With 5 bases clipped from V and 2 bases from J, the junction kept 5 bases outside the gene matches. CDR3 in DNA: TGTGCCAGCAGTCCCGGGACAGAGAACTATGGCTACACCTTC. Its translation is CASSPGTENYGYTF.

This chain connects TRBV10-3 to TRBJ2-3, with D maybe TRBD1 (6 bases). The CDR3 sequence is 13 residues long. CDR1 and CDR2 from the germline V gene are ENHRY and SYGVKD. V was trimmed by 8 bases and J by 2 bases, leaving 11 bases between them. Here the CDR3 DNA reads TGTGCCATCCTGGACAGACCCACAGATACGCAGTATTTT. Protein: CAILDRPTDTQYF.

The chain links TRBV6-5 to TRBJ1-2; D is perhaps TRBD1 (5 bases). This CDR3 comprises 13 residues. CDR1 and CDR2 from the germline V gene are MNHEY and SVGAGI. The germline V and J ends were trimmed by 4 bases and 3 bases, with 9 bases remaining between them. The CDR3 DNA sequence: TGTGCCAGCAGTTCGACAGACTACTATGGCTACACCTTC. Its translation is CASSSTDYYGYTF.

With respect to this clone: Different DNA sequences within this sample yield the same CDR3. This sequence joins TRBV5-1 and TRBJ2-3, with a weak D call TRBD1 (5 bases). The germline V gene encodes CDR1 SGHRS and CDR2 YFSETQ. Trimming stripped 2 bases from V and 1 base from J, with 5 bases between. The CDR3 runs 13 residues. The CDR3: CASSLQGTDTQYF. CDR3 nucleotide sequence: TGCGCCAGCAGCTTACAGGGCACAGATACGCAGTATTTT.

This clone was found a few times. The chain uses TRBV10-3 and TRBJ1-1, with 7 bases aligning to TRBD1. This CDR3 has 17 residues. Per germline, CDR1 ENHRY and CDR2 SYGVKD. The J segment lost 4 bases and the V segment lost 4 bases, leaving 15 bases of the junction unmatched. The CDR3 reads CAISGVRGARESTEAFF. The CDR3 DNA follows: TGTGCCATCAGTGGCGTCAGGGGGGCTCGGGAGAGCACTGAAGCTTTCTTT.

This chain uses TRBV5-4 with TRBJ2-4; no reliable D call. Germline values: CDR1 SGHNT, CDR2 YYREEE (reference sequence). Trimming pared 3 bases from V and 0 bases from J, leaving 10 bases between. The CDR3 sequence is 15 residues long. CDR3 DNA: TGTGCCAGCAGCTCTCTTAGTGGAGCCAAAAACATTCAGTACTTC. This encodes CASSSLSGAKNIQYF.

V is TRBV28 and J is TRBJ1-5; a weak D match, TRBD1 (5 bases). The germline V and J ends were trimmed by 6 bases and 5 bases, with 17 bases remaining between them. CDR3 size: 15 residues. Germline V lookup: CDR1 MDHEN, CDR2 SYDVKM. The CDR3 DNA follows: TGTGCCAGCAGCTCCCAGGGAGGGCCCCATCAGCCCCAGCATTTT. Encoded protein: CASSSQGGPHQPQHF.

V and J are TRBV28 and TRBJ1-5; 8 nucleotides align to TRBD1. Germline trimming cut 7 bases from V and 6 bases from J; bases unmatched to any gene: 8. CDR1 is MDHEN, CDR2 SYDVKM, per germline. The length of the CDR3 is 14 residues. CDR3 bases: TGTGCCAGCACAGGGGGCGCGAGGTTTCAGCCCCAGCATTTT. This encodes CASTGGARFQPQHF.